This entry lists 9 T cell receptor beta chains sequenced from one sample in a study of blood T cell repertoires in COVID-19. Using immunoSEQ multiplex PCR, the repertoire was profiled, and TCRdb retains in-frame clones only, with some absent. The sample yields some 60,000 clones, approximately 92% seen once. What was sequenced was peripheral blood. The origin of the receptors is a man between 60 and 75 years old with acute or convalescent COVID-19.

CDR3 sequence (DNA): TGTGCCAGCAGCTTAGGGCCGACAGGGGTCAATCAGCCCCAGCATTTT. Residues: CASSLGPTGVNQPQHF. The chain joins TRBV7-6 to TRBJ1-5; 8 bases align to TRBD1. The CDR3 consists of 16 residues. Germline lookup yields CDR1 SGHVS and CDR2 FNYEAQ. The junction had 5 bases not matched to a gene; V was cut back by 1 base and J by 3 bases.

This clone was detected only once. This CDR3 reads CATSRAGTSGRYQETQYF. CDR3 nucleotides: TGTGCCACCAGCAGAGCAGGGACTAGCGGGAGGTACCAAGAGACCCAGTACTTC. The V gene is TRBV15, the J gene TRBJ2-5; 15 nucleotides agree with TRBD2. The J segment lost 0 bases and the V segment lost 1 base, leaving 3 bases of the junction unmatched. Germline CDR1 and CDR2: LNHNV and YYDKDF (reference sequence). The CDR3 has 18 amino acids.

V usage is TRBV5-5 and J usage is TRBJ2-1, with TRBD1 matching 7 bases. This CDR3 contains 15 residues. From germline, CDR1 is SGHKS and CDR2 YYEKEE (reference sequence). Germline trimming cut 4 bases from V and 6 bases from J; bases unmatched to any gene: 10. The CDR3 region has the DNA TGTGCCAGCAGCGAGGAGAGGAGACAGGGCAATGAGCAGTTCTTC. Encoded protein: CASSEERRQGNEQFF.

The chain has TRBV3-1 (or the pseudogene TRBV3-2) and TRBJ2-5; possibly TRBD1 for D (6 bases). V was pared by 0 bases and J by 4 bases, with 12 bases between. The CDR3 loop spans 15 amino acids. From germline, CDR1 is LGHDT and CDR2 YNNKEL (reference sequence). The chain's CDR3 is CASSQELQGRETQYF. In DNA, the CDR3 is TGTGCCAGCAGCCAAGAATTACAGGGCAGAGAGACCCAGTACTTC.

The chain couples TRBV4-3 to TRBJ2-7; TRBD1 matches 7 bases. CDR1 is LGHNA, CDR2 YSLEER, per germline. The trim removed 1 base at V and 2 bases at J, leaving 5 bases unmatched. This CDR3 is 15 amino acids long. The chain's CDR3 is CASSQGGQVAYEQYF. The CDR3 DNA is TGCGCCAGCAGCCAAGGAGGACAGGTAGCCTACGAGCAGTACTTC.

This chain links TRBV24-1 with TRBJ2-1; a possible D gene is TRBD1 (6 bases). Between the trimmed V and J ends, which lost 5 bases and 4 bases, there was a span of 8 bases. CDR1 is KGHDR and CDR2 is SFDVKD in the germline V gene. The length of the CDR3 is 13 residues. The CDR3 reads CATSGQGYNEQFF. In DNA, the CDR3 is TGTGCCACCAGTGGGCAGGGGTACAATGAGCAGTTCTTC.

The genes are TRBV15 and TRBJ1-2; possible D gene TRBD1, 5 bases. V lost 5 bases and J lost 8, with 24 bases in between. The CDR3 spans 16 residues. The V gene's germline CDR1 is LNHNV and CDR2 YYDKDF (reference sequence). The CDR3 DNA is TGTGCCACCAGCCCCGATCGGAGGGGCCACCCGGGCGGCTACACCTTC. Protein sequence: CATSPDRRGHPGGYTF.

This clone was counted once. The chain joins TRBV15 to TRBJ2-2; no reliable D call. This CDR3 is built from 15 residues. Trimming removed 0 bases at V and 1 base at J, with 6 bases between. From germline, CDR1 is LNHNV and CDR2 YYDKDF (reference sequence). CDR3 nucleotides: TGTGCCACCAGCAGAGATCCAGGGAACACCGGGGAGCTGTTTTTT. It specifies CATSRDPGNTGELFF.

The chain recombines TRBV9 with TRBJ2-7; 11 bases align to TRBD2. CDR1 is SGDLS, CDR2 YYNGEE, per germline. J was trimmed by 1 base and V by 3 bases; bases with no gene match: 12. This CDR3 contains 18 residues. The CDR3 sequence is CASSAGLADYYTSYEQYF. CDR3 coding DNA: TGTGCCAGCAGCGCGGGACTAGCGGACTACTATACTTCCTACGAGCAGTACTTC.